A selection of T cell receptor beta chains follows, all from one sample in a study of shared clonotypes between healthy human individuals. The table came from immunoSEQ multiplex PCR; TCRdb's copy has only in-frame clones and leaves some out. This sample has approximately 2,300,000 clones, with around 93% found just once. Material: naive CD4+ T cells from PBMCs. The source is a man between 18 and 35 years old in good health. Some clones in this sample may be carry-over from other donors' samples. Both conserved end residues are part of each CDR3. A D gene is named only where the DNA matches it firmly.

cdr3_length	d_call	v_call	j_call	cdr3_aa
15	NA	TRBV4-2	TRBJ2-1	CASRVEEGPHNEQFF
18	TRBD2	TRBV18	TRBJ2-7	CASSPGPGLAGGGYEQYF
14	NA	TRBV19	TRBJ1-5	CASTLRSPNQPQHF
13	NA	TRBV5-4	TRBJ2-3	CASSGEPTDTQYF
14	TRBD1	TRBV6-1	TRBJ2-1	CASSRQGAYNEQFF
13	NA	TRBV19	TRBJ2-3	CASSIEGHTTQYF
15	NA	TRBV30	TRBJ1-2	CAWSVSAGPYGGYTF
14	TRBD1	TRBV2	TRBJ1-5	CASTRTGFNQPQHF
15	TRBD1	TRBV4-1	TRBJ1-1	CASSPDGQGYSEAFF
12	TRBD1	TRBV28	TRBJ2-3	CASNTGVDTQYF
15	NA	TRBV5-4	TRBJ1-2	CASTPGVGVSYGYTF
13	NA	TRBV2	TRBJ2-1	CASRKGRNNEQFF
14	NA	TRBV19	TRBJ2-2	CASSIQSDTGELFF
15	NA	TRBV7-9	TRBJ1-1	CASSLTGLMNTEAFF
12	TRBD1	TRBV18	TRBJ1-4	CASSLDRGWLFF
17	NA	TRBV27	TRBJ2-6	CASSPAWGAAGANVLTF
13	NA	TRBV7-9	TRBJ2-3	CASSLMGVDTQYF